These 28 T cell receptor beta chains were all obtained from the same sample, sequenced in a study of cytomegalovirus exposure and HLA in healthy donors. PCR used 60 Vbeta primers and 13 Jbeta primers. Measured with immunoSEQ multiplex PCR; TCRdb has only the in-frame clones, and not every one. The data contain some 120,000 clones, 74% of them singletons. Input material: PBMCs. These receptors came from a woman between 50 and 59 years old in good health and CMV-seropositive.

This clone was seen a single time. The J gene is TRBJ2-5, the V gene TRBV20-1; the D gene is possibly TRBD2 (6 bases). The CDR3 totals 11 residues. V was shortened by 6 bases and J by 5 bases, with 10 bases between the two germline ends. Germline V CDR1 and CDR2: DFQATT, SNEGSKA (reference sequence). DNA of the CDR3: TGCAGTGCGGACCGGGGGGAGACCCAGTACTTC. Its protein is CSADRGETQYF.

The chain carries TRBV7-9 and TRBJ1-5, with TRBD1 matching 10 bases. This CDR3 has 13 amino acids. The ends lost 5 bases at V and 6 bases at J; junction bases unmatched: 1. Germline loops: CDR1 SEHNR, CDR2 FQNEAQ (reference sequence). Here the CDR3 reads CASSRTGGQPQHF. The DNA for the CDR3 is TGTGCCAGCAGCCGGACAGGGGGTCAGCCCCAGCATTTT.

This clone was counted at least ten times. The V and J genes are TRBV2 and TRBJ1-4; D is unclear. V was cut by 6 bases and J by 0 bases, with 8 bases left in between. CDR1 SNHLY and CDR2 FYNNEI come from the germline V gene. The CDR3 contains 14 residues. CDR3 loop: CASRSGTTNEKLFF. In DNA, the CDR3 is TGTGCCAGCAGGTCCGGGACAACTAATGAAAAACTGTTTTTT.

The CDR3 nucleotides read TGTGCCAGTAGTATAAGAGGGGGGGCCTACAATGAGCAGTTCTTC. It specifies CASSIRGGAYNEQFF. V usage is TRBV19 and J usage is TRBJ2-1; tentative D call: TRBD2 (7 bases). The germline V gene has CDR1 LNHDA and CDR2 SQIVND (reference sequence). This CDR3 is 15 amino acids long. The ends were cut back, 2 bases at V and 2 bases at J, with 10 bases in the middle.

This clone appeared a few times. V is TRBV7-2 and J is TRBJ1-1, with a tentative D call TRBD1 (5 bases). Germline values: CDR1 SGHTA, CDR2 FQGNSA. Trimming removed 7 bases from V and 3 bases from J, with 18 bases in between. The CDR3 extends over 15 amino acids. CDR3 sequence: CASTWRRGGDTEAFF. In nucleotides, the CDR3 is TGTGCCAGCACCTGGCGGAGGGGAGGCGACACTGAAGCTTTCTTT. The complete variable domain, with remaining parts taken from reference TRBV7-2 and TRBJ1-1, reads GAGVSQSPSNKVTEKGKDVELRCDPISGHTALYWYRQSLGQGLEFLIYFQGNSAPDKSGLPSDRFSAERTGGSVSTLTIQRTQQEDSAVYLCASTWRRGGDTEAFFGQGTRLTVV.

V gene TRBV6-5 combines with J gene TRBJ2-5, with 7 bases lining up with TRBD2. Per germline, CDR1 MNHEY and CDR2 SVGAGI. This CDR3 region has 13 residues. After removal of 6 bases from V and 5 bases from J, the junction contained 6 bases not matched to a gene. In DNA, the CDR3 is TGTGCCAGCAGGACCGGGACTACCGAGACCCAGTACTTC. Its translation is CASRTGTTETQYF.

The rearrangement links TRBV2 to TRBJ1-2; D call uncertain. This CDR3 is built from 16 residues. Germline V gene data show CDR1 as SNHLY and CDR2 as FYNNEI. Trimming removed 2 bases at V and 4 bases at J, with 17 bases between. The CDR3 loop is CASSESQSTDTYGYTF. CDR3 DNA: TGTGCCAGCAGTGAATCCCAAAGTACAGACACCTATGGCTACACCTTC.

This clone appeared once. The V call is TRBV5-1, the J call TRBJ1-4; maybe TRBD1 (5 bases). Between the trimmed V and J ends, which lost 5 bases and 7 bases, there was a span of 12 bases. The germline V gene encodes CDR1 SGHRS and CDR2 YFSETQ. The CDR3 runs to 13 residues. The CDR3 sequence: CASRGEGAEKLFF. CDR3 coding DNA: TGCGCCAGCAGAGGGGAGGGAGCTGAAAAACTGTTTTTT. Filled out from reference TRBV5-1 and TRBJ1-4, the complete variable domain reads KAGVTQTPRYLIKTRGQQVTLSCSPISGHRSVSWYQQTPGQGLQFLFEYFSETQRNKGNFPGRFSGRQFSNSRSEMNVSTLELGDSALYLCASRGEGAEKLFFGSGTQLSVL.

This clone was detected once. The rearrangement uses TRBV9 and TRBJ2-5; 9 bases are shared with TRBD2. The trim removed 0 bases at V and 5 bases at J, leaving 8 bases unmatched. The CDR3 runs to 16 residues. Germline CDR1 and CDR2: SGDLS and YYNGEE. CDR3 coding DNA: TGTGCCAGCAGCGTAGGAACGCGGGGGGGCCGGGAGACCCAGTACTTC. Protein: CASSVGTRGGRETQYF.

The rearrangement joins TRBV27 to TRBJ2-3; tentative D call: TRBD2 (6 bases). V shed 10 bases and J shed 7 bases, with 12 bases lying between them. The V gene's germline CDR1 is MNHEY and CDR2 SMNVEV (reference sequence). The CDR3 length is 11 residues. CDR3 loop: CANPGEYTQYF. In nucleotides, the CDR3 is TGTGCCAACCCGGGGGAGTATACGCAGTATTTT.

This clone was recorded only once. The V call is TRBV5-6, the J call TRBJ2-5; D call uncertain. The end of the DNA fits TRBJ2-7 better, so the J call may be wrong. CDR3 length equals 16 residues. In germline, CDR1 is SGHDT, CDR2 YYEEEE. The CDR3 reads CASSLGLAGSTYEQYF. The CDR3 DNA follows: TGTGCCAGCAGCTTGGGACTGGCCGGGTCCACCTACGAGCAGTACTTC.

The chain has TRBV2 and TRBJ1-5, with D hard to call. Germline-derived CDR1 and CDR2 are SNHLY and FYNNEI. The ends were cut back, 5 bases at V and 7 bases at J, with 15 bases in the middle. The CDR3 is made up of 14 amino acids. CDR3 sequence reads: CASSLGWPGQPQHF. CDR3 sequence (DNA): TGTGCCAGCAGTCTCGGTTGGCCAGGCCAGCCCCAGCATTTT.

The chain recombines TRBV5-1 with TRBJ1-4, with D possibly being TRBD1 (5 bases). Germline V gene lookup returns CDR1 SGHRS and CDR2 YFSETQ. V lost 2 bases to trimming and J lost 5 bases, with 16 bases between them. This CDR3 has 16 amino acids. The CDR3 DNA is TGCGCCAGCAGCTTCCTACAGGCCACCCTAAATGAAAAACTGTTTTTT. Translation: CASSFLQATLNEKLFF.

CDR3 DNA sequence: TGTGCCAGCAGTGACAGGGGCACGGAGAAGACCTATGGCTACACCTTC. Amino acid sequence: CASSDRGTEKTYGYTF. This sequence joins TRBV2 and TRBJ1-2; maybe TRBD1 (6 bases). CDR3 size: 16 residues. V was clipped by 3 bases and J by 4 bases, with 18 bases between them. Germline V CDR1 and CDR2: SNHLY, FYNNEI.

The rearrangement joins TRBV2 to TRBJ2-3, with 7 bases matching TRBD1. V lost 6 bases to trimming and J lost 4 bases; unmatched junction nucleotides: 7. The CDR3 is 14 amino acids. The germline CDR1 and CDR2 sequences are SNHLY and FYNNEI. CDR3 region: CASRLTGTADTQYF. For the CDR3, the DNA is TGTGCCAGCAGACTGACAGGGACGGCAGATACGCAGTATTTT.

This clone was seen only a few times. The rearrangement joins TRBV2 to TRBJ2-5, with TRBD2 as a possible D gene (5 bases). The CDR3 is made up of 12 amino acids. The germline V gene has CDR1 SNHLY and CDR2 FYNNEI. V was trimmed by 5 bases and J by 4 bases, leaving 8 bases between them. The chain's CDR3 is CASSPTRETQYF. The CDR3 region has the DNA TGTGCCAGCAGTCCCACTAGAGAGACCCAGTACTTC.

The gene calls are TRBV7-9 and TRBJ2-1; D might be TRBD2 (6 bases). V was pared by 4 bases and J by 5 bases, with 21 bases between. The CDR3 loop spans 17 amino acids. Germline V gene lookup returns CDR1 SEHNR and CDR2 FQNEAQ (reference sequence). The CDR3 is CASSSPGLHNRHNEQFF. The DNA for the CDR3 is TGTGCCAGCAGCTCGCCGGGACTCCATAACCGCCACAATGAGCAGTTCTTC.

The V gene is TRBV2, the J gene TRBJ2-1; maybe TRBD2 (6 bases). Per the germline V gene, CDR1 is SNHLY and CDR2 is FYNNEI. CDR3 length equals 11 residues. V was cut by 6 bases and J by 13 bases, with 13 bases left in between. The CDR3, as DNA: TGTGCCAGCAGGACCCGGGACTTACAGTTCTTC. Translation: CASRTRDLQFF.

The chain carries TRBV11-2 and TRBJ2-1; possibly TRBD2 for D (5 bases). Per germline, CDR1 SGHAT and CDR2 FQNNGV. Trimming took off 5 bases at V and 10 bases at J, with 9 bases between the two ends. The CDR3 has 11 residues. The CDR3 region has the DNA TGTGCCAGCAGCCTCTCGGGAGAGCAGTTCTTC. This codes for CASSLSGEQFF.

J is TRBJ1-2 and V is TRBV27, with D tentatively TRBD1 (5 bases). Germline V gene data show CDR1 as MNHEY and CDR2 as SMNVEV (reference sequence). V was pared by 4 bases and J by 7 bases, with 10 bases between. The CDR3 runs to 12 residues. For the CDR3, the DNA is TGTGCCAGCAGTTCCCAGGGAGGTGGCTACACCTTC. This sequence encodes CASSSQGGGYTF.

To note about this clone: The identical CDR3 is also encoded by other nucleotide sequences in the sample. The V call is TRBV11-1, the J call TRBJ1-1; 11 bases map to TRBD1. Germline lookup yields CDR1 SGHAT and CDR2 FQDESV (reference sequence). V lost 6 bases to trimming and J lost 4 bases; unmatched junction nucleotides: 4. The CDR3 has 14 residues. The CDR3 is CASSPGQGVTEAFF. The CDR3 region has the DNA TGTGCCAGCAGTCCGGGACAGGGGGTCACTGAAGCTTTCTTT.

The V call is TRBV5-4, the J call TRBJ2-6; D uncertain. V was trimmed by 0 bases and J by 0 bases, leaving 13 bases between them. The CDR3 sequence is 18 residues long. From germline, CDR1 is SGHNT and CDR2 YYREEE (reference sequence). The CDR3 is CASSLAIKFGSGANVLTF. CDR3 in DNA: TGTGCCAGCAGCTTGGCTATCAAATTCGGCTCTGGGGCCAACGTCCTGACTTTC.

The chain employs TRBV6-5 and TRBJ2-3; 12 bases are shared with TRBD1. The CDR3 loop spans 14 amino acids. Germline V gives CDR1 MNHEY, CDR2 SVGAGI. After removal of 5 bases from V and 5 bases from J, the junction contained 2 bases not matched to a gene. CDR3 DNA: TGTGCCAGCAGTGGGACAGGGGGCAGAGATACGCAGTATTTT. This encodes CASSGTGGRDTQYF.

This clone was counted a few times. The chain employs TRBV29-1 and TRBJ1-2; D gene uncertain. The CDR3 is 12 residues long. Germline V lookup: CDR1 SQVTM, CDR2 ANQGSEA. Trimming pared 7 bases from V and 6 bases from J, leaving 15 bases between. The chain's CDR3 is CSARTGSDGYTF. CDR3 DNA sequence: TGCAGCGCCAGAACGGGTTCGGATGGCTACACCTTC.

This chain connects TRBV15 to TRBJ1-6; weak D call: TRBD1 (5 bases). Germline V gene sequence: CDR1 LNHNV, CDR2 YYDKDF (reference sequence). There are 18 residues in the CDR3. The ends were cut back, 0 bases at V and 10 bases at J, with 22 bases in the middle. CDR3 protein: CATSRDLLGRATYSPLHF. DNA of the CDR3: TGTGCCACCAGCAGAGATCTACTGGGCAGGGCAACTTACTCACCCCTCCACTTT.

The gene calls are TRBV5-1 and TRBJ2-3, with 11 nucleotides matching TRBD1. The CDR3 contains 17 residues. Per the germline V gene, CDR1 is SGHRS and CDR2 is YFSETQ. V gave up 0 bases and J gave up 4 bases; unmatched junction bases: 7. CDR3 nucleotide sequence: TGCGCCAGCAGCTTGGGGGGGACAGGGGGACAGGCAGATACGCAGTATTTT. Translation: CASSLGGTGGQADTQYF.

This clone came up a few times. The chain couples TRBV6-1 to TRBJ1-5, with unresolved D. Germline lookup yields CDR1 MNHNS and CDR2 SASEGT. The CDR3 runs to 14 residues. V shed 7 bases and J shed 1 base, with 11 bases lying between them. DNA for the CDR3: TGTGCCAGCACGGGTTACTTCAGCAATCAGCCCCAGCATTTT. Protein sequence: CASTGYFSNQPQHF.

This clone was picked up a small number of times. The gene calls are TRBV5-4 and TRBJ1-4; possibly TRBD1 for D (6 bases). Trimming took 0 bases from V and 8 from J, leaving 11 bases between them. The CDR3 extends over 14 amino acids. CDR1 and CDR2 from the germline V gene are SGHNT and YYREEE (reference sequence). The CDR3 protein is CASSLEQGGEKLFF. The CDR3 DNA follows: TGTGCCAGCAGCTTGGAACAGGGTGGGGAAAAACTGTTTTTT.